The 2 T cell receptor beta chains presented below share a single source sample, sequenced in a study of T cells after yellow fever vaccination. TCRdb re-called the 5' RACE reads through MiXCR, storing one row per CDR3 protein. The repertoire holds over 250,000 distinct CDR3 sequences, about 4% seen once, with roughly 25% in the top ten. The sequencing here drew on PBMCs, taken 5 days after the yellow fever booster vaccination. These receptors were obtained from a young man who received the YFV17D yellow fever vaccine.

This clonotype was counted ten times or more. This chain uses TRBV6-2 or TRBV6-3 with TRBJ2-6, with D maybe TRBD1 (5 bases). V gave up 2 bases and J gave up 1 base, with 6 bases separating them. CDR3 length equals 15 residues. The germline V gene encodes CDR1 MNHEY and CDR2 SVGEGT. The CDR3 is CASSYRQSGANVLTF. Written as DNA, the CDR3 is TGTGCCAGCAGTTACAGACAGTCTGGGGCCAACGTCCTGACTTTC.

CDR3 sequence (DNA): TGTGCCAGCAGCCAAGATTTCCCCAGTTGGGAGACCCAGTACTTC. This encodes CASSQDFPSWETQYF. The genes are TRBV4-2 and TRBJ2-5; no clear D gene. This CDR3 is 15 amino acids long. Deletions cut 0 bases from V and 5 bases from J, with 13 bases between. CDR1 is LGHNA and CDR2 is YNFKEQ in the germline V gene.